These 26 T cell receptor beta chains originate from one sample sequenced in a study of T cell repertoires in cytomegalovirus infection. What these receptors recognize is not known. A single record per CDR3 protein comes from TCRdb applying MiXCR to the reads. The sample holds hundreds of thousands of distinct CDR3 sequences; around 35% are singletons and the top ten take 15% to 20%. This material consisted of cultured PBMCs, taken from culture after CMV antigen stimulation. These receptors were obtained from a human donor in good health (CMV status not recorded). Some clones in this sample may be carry-over from other donors' samples.

This rearrangement joins TRBV7-6 to TRBJ2-1; 8 nucleotides match TRBD2. CDR1 and CDR2 (germline): SGHVS, FNYEAQ. With V trimmed by 2 bases and J by 7 bases, 7 bases remained unmatched. CDR3 length: 15 residues. The CDR3 reads CASSLTSGLWNEQFF. CDR3 nucleotides: TGTGCCAGCAGCTTAACTAGCGGCCTGTGGAATGAGCAGTTCTTC.

This clonotype came up a few times. CDR3 DNA sequence: TGTGCCAGCAGCCACTCCCCGGGGCTGGGAGATCAGCCCCAGCATTTT. This gives the protein CASSHSPGLGDQPQHF. The chain joins TRBV4-2 to TRBJ1-5; D is perhaps TRBD1 (5 bases). V lost 3 bases, J lost 5 bases, and 17 bases lay in between. This CDR3 is 16 amino acids long. Germline V gene lookup returns CDR1 LGHNA and CDR2 YNFKEQ.

This chain links TRBV7-6 with TRBJ2-5; 13 bases agree with TRBD2. The germline V gene encodes CDR1 SGHVS and CDR2 FNYEAQ. Trimming cost V 5 bases and J 9 bases; bases outside gene matches: 9. The CDR3 extends over 15 amino acids. This chain's CDR3 is CASSIGTSGTRAQYF. The CDR3 DNA is TGTGCCAGCAGCATCGGGACTAGCGGGACGAGGGCCCAGTACTTC.

The chain is built from TRBV6-2 or TRBV6-3 and TRBJ2-7; possible D gene TRBD1, 6 bases. Deletions cut 6 bases from V and 6 bases from J, with 24 bases between. Germline CDR1 MNHEY, CDR2 SVGEGT. CDR3 length: 16 residues. The DNA for the CDR3 is TGTGCCAGCAGCGATCAGGGCGTCAGGGGATCGGCCGAGCAGTACTTC. Amino acid sequence: CASSDQGVRGSAEQYF.

A single count supports this clonotype. The gene calls are TRBV6-2 or TRBV6-3 and TRBJ2-1, with unresolved D. V gave up 0 bases and J gave up 5 bases, with 14 bases separating them. The CDR3 totals 16 residues. Germline V gene data show CDR1 as MNHEY and CDR2 as SVGEGT. The CDR3 reads CASSYSSKWRNNEQFF. The CDR3 DNA follows: TGTGCCAGCAGTTACTCGTCGAAATGGCGTAACAATGAGCAGTTCTTC.

The J gene is TRBJ1-2, the V gene TRBV4-3; tentatively, D is TRBD1 (5 bases). V was trimmed by 0 bases and J by 6 bases, leaving 20 bases between them. The CDR3 loop spans 17 amino acids. Germline CDR1 LGHNA, CDR2 YSLEER. CDR3 sequence reads: CASSQEGTLVTTNGYTF. The CDR3 DNA reads as TGCGCCAGCAGCCAAGAAGGGACGTTAGTCACAACCAATGGCTACACCTTC.

This chain connects TRBV7-4 to TRBJ1-3, with D unresolved. CDR1 and CDR2 from the germline V gene are SGHVT and SQSDAQ. CDR3 size: 21 residues. Trimming left V 1 base short and J 0 bases short, with 25 bases between. The DNA of the CDR3 is TGTGCCAGCAGCTTAGAGGTACACGGTAGCCAAACCACTAGCTCTGGAAACACCATATATTTT. Translating gives CASSLEVHGSQTTSSGNTIYF.

This clonotype was seen only a few times. The genes are TRBV7-9 and TRBJ1-1, with D possibly being TRBD1 (5 bases). V was shortened by 2 bases and J by 2 bases, with 9 bases between the two germline ends. CDR3 length: 14 amino acids. The germline V gene has CDR1 SEHNR and CDR2 FQNEAQ (reference sequence). CDR3 protein: CASSLRDPNTEAFF. The DNA of the CDR3 is TGTGCCAGCAGCTTAAGGGACCCTAACACTGAAGCTTTCTTT.

A few counts support this clonotype. The rearrangement joins TRBV11-2 to TRBJ2-1; TRBD1 might be the D (6 bases). V dropped 6 bases and J dropped 0 bases, with 12 bases sitting between them. Germline assignment: CDR1 SGHAT and CDR2 FQNNGV. The CDR3 runs 15 residues. The CDR3 is CASRAQGGSYNEQFF. The DNA for the CDR3 is TGTGCCAGCAGGGCTCAAGGGGGCTCCTACAATGAGCAGTTCTTC.

This chain uses TRBV6-1 with TRBJ2-1; D is perhaps TRBD1 (6 bases). V was cut by 2 bases and J by 0 bases, with 11 bases left in between. The CDR3 is made up of 16 amino acids. Looked up from germline, CDR1 is MNHNS and CDR2 is SASEGT. This CDR3 is CASSELGRGSYNEQFF. The CDR3 DNA reads as TGTGCCAGCAGTGAACTCGGCAGGGGCTCCTACAATGAGCAGTTCTTC.

This clonotype came up once. The CDR3 nucleotides are TGTGCCAGCAGTCCTCTTGGACAGGCTTACACTGAAGCTTTCTTT. Translated, it gives CASSPLGQAYTEAFF. The J gene is TRBJ1-1, the V gene TRBV6-8; 7 nucleotides align to TRBD1. The trim removed 5 bases at V and 3 bases at J, leaving 9 bases unmatched. CDR1 is MNHGY and CDR2 is SAAAGT in the germline V gene. The CDR3 totals 15 residues.

The chain carries TRBV12-3 or TRBV12-4 and TRBJ1-2, with TRBD1 as a possible D gene (5 bases). The V gene lost 2 bases and the J gene lost 7 bases, with 14 bases spanning the gap. The length of the CDR3 is 14 residues. The CDR3 coding sequence is TGTGCCAGCAGTTTATCCCGCGGGGGGGGTGGCTACACCTTC. Its translation: CASSLSRGGGGYTF.

This clonotype has only a few counts. The DNA is left out, because the CDR3 cannot be placed on it with certainty; the CDR3 is given as TCRdb lists it. The gene calls are TRBV7-2 and TRBJ1-1; the D segment call TRBD1 is taken from the table without a DNA check. Germline V lookup: CDR1 SGHTA, CDR2 FQGNSA. Counting both end residues, the CDR3 totals 14 amino acids. The CDR3 region is CASSFGPGNTEAFF.

This clonotype has only a few counts. The rearrangement joins TRBV7-9 to TRBJ2-7; 7 bases are a match to TRBD2. Germline trimming cut 6 bases from V and 5 bases from J; bases unmatched to any gene: 16. Germline values: CDR1 SEHNR, CDR2 FQNEAQ (reference sequence). The CDR3 has 16 amino acids. This CDR3 is CASSQLLSGTGDEQYF. Written as DNA, the CDR3 is TGTGCCAGCAGTCAACTACTAAGCGGGACTGGCGACGAGCAGTACTTC.

J is TRBJ2-3 and V is TRBV11-2; 11 bases line up with TRBD1. V was pared by 4 bases and J by 4 bases, with 4 bases of the junction left unmatched. Per germline, CDR1 SGHAT and CDR2 FQNNGV. CDR3 length: 15 residues. The CDR3 DNA is TGTGCCAGCAGCTCTTGGACAGGGGGCCCAGATACGCAGTATTTT. Its translation is CASSSWTGGPDTQYF.

V usage is TRBV20-1 and J usage is TRBJ2-7; no reliable D call. This CDR3 contains 14 residues. In germline, CDR1 is DFQATT, CDR2 SNEGSKA (reference sequence). V was trimmed by 1 base and J by 7 bases, leaving 17 bases between them. CDR3 residues: CSARGAQSTGEQYF. The CDR3 bases are TGCAGTGCTAGAGGGGCACAATCAACTGGGGAGCAGTACTTC.

This clonotype was found many times. The chain uses TRBV7-2 and TRBJ1-1; no clear D. The CDR3 is 12 amino acids. Trimming shortened V by 5 bases and J by 5 bases, and 9 bases separated the two germline ends. Germline V gives CDR1 SGHTA, CDR2 FQGNSA. This CDR3 reads CASSRLGTEAFF. CDR3 nucleotides: TGTGCCAGCAGCCGCCTTGGGACTGAAGCTTTCTTT.

CDR3 in amino acids: CSARDSGARYEQYF. CDR3 DNA: TGCAGTGCTAGAGATTCAGGAGCCCGCTACGAGCAGTACTTC. V usage is TRBV20-1 and J usage is TRBJ2-7; D call uncertain. The CDR3 length is 14 residues. V lost 0 bases, J lost 3 bases, and 12 bases lay in between. Germline V CDR1 and CDR2: DFQATT, SNEGSKA (reference sequence).

The chain joins TRBV6-1 to TRBJ2-7, with 10 bases identical to TRBD2. The V gene end was trimmed by 3 bases and the J gene end by 0 bases; junction bases not matched to a gene: 2. The CDR3 has 15 amino acids. Germline V gene sequence: CDR1 MNHNS, CDR2 SASEGT. The CDR3 reads CASSETSGYSYEQYF. CDR3 DNA: TGTGCCAGCAGTGAGACTAGCGGGTACTCCTACGAGCAGTACTTC.

This chain uses TRBV20-1 with TRBJ1-1; D perhaps matches TRBD1 (5 bases). Trimming cost V 5 bases and J 1 base, with 17 bases left between them. There are 15 residues in the CDR3. Germline assignment: CDR1 DFQATT and CDR2 SNEGSKA (reference sequence). The CDR3 region is CSAEDYRFSNTEAFF. The CDR3 coding sequence is TGCAGTGCTGAGGACTACAGGTTCTCGAACACTGAAGCTTTCTTT.

This clonotype was seen a few times. The chain is built from TRBV28 and TRBJ1-1; D unclear. V dropped 3 bases and J dropped 4 bases, with 15 bases sitting between them. Germline V gene lookup returns CDR1 MDHEN and CDR2 SYDVKM. CDR3 length: 15 residues. For the CDR3, the DNA is TGTGCCAGCAGTTTCGAGGTGCGATGGGGCACTGAAGCTTTCTTT. It codes for CASSFEVRWGTEAFF.

This clonotype has a handful of counts. The chain joins TRBV7-2 to TRBJ2-2, with TRBD2 matching over 10 bases. J lost 5 bases, V lost 5 bases, and 8 bases had no gene match. The CDR3 covers 16 residues. Germline lookup yields CDR1 SGHTA and CDR2 FQGNSA. The CDR3 DNA reads as TGTGCCAGCAGCGTCAGGGGACTAGCGTCAACCGGGGAGCTGTTTTTT. As protein: CASSVRGLASTGELFF.

This clonotype showed up just once. This rearrangement joins TRBV6-5 to TRBJ2-3, with D perhaps being TRBD1 or TRBD2 (6 bases each). CDR1 and CDR2 (germline): MNHEY, SVGAGI. This CDR3 contains 16 residues. Trimming took 2 bases from V and 0 from J, leaving 12 bases between them. As DNA, the CDR3 is TGTGCCAGCAGTTACAGGCCGGGGGCGAGCACAGATACGCAGTATTTT. It translates to CASSYRPGASTDTQYF.

The rearrangement joins TRBV20-1 to TRBJ2-2; possibly TRBD1 for D (6 bases). V gave up 1 base and J gave up 0 bases, with 9 bases separating them. Per the germline V gene, CDR1 is DFQATT and CDR2 is SNEGSKA (reference sequence). The CDR3 is made up of 15 amino acids. The CDR3 loop is CSARVGQSNTGELFF. Written as DNA, the CDR3 is TGCAGTGCTAGAGTAGGACAGTCGAACACCGGGGAGCTGTTTTTT.

V usage is TRBV12-3 or TRBV12-4 and J usage is TRBJ1-3, with D tentatively TRBD1 (5 bases). V lost 7 bases to trimming and J lost 0 bases, with 13 bases between them. The CDR3 has 15 residues. CDR3: CASTGYFVSGNTIYF. For the CDR3, the DNA is TGTGCCAGCACAGGGTATTTCGTCTCTGGAAACACCATATATTTT.

This chain links TRBV19 with TRBJ2-3; 8 bases are shared with TRBD1. V lost 4 bases and J lost 0; bases outside the gene matches: 3. Germline values: CDR1 LNHDA, CDR2 SQIVND (reference sequence). CDR3 size: 15 residues. This CDR3 is CASSRDRISTDTQYF. Here the CDR3 DNA reads TGTGCCAGTAGTAGGGACAGGATTAGCACAGATACGCAGTATTTT.